The source of this TCR beta chain is a study of post-analysis software for immune sequencing data. Study-wide results and caveats: Samples prepared in the same batch strongly co-clustered by F measure. Patients showed TRBV5-6, TRBV5-1 and TRBV20-1 among five TRBV segments more frequent than in controls.

This clonotype occurred a few times. No antigen is known for it. The CDR3 extends over 13 amino acids. CDR1 is SGHDT and CDR2 is YYEEEE in the germline V gene. Trimming took off 7 bases at V and 2 bases at J, with 11 bases between the two ends. Unique molecular identifiers were carried by the TCR beta cDNA libraries. TCRdb processed the PCR reads anew with MiXCR; each CDR3 protein has one entry. Found here are more than 350,000 distinct CDR3 sequences, less than 40% of them singletons; the top ten hold approximately 7.6%. The V and J genes are TRBV5-6 and TRBJ2-3, with TRBD2 as a possible D gene (6 bases). Material for sequencing was blood. This sequence originates from a girl aged 2-10 years with multiple sclerosis. The DNA for the CDR3 is TGTGCCAGCGGGCGGGGATCCACAGATACGCAGTATTTT. Translating it yields CASGRGSTDTQYF.